The present T cell receptor (beta chain) was sequenced within a study of regulatory T cells in long-lasting Graves disease. Whole-study findings and limits: Lower TCR diversity characterized persistent Graves' patients relative to newly diagnosed patients.

This clonotype was counted ten times or more. The antigen remains undetermined. Time point here: persistent/refractory GD, antithyroid drugs over 5 years with positive TRAb. The TCR library was made from RNA that had been extracted from PBMCs in TRIzol. Researchers made TCR beta libraries by using iRepertoire HTBI primers and running Arm-PCR on CDR3 regions. TCRdb ran MiXCR on the multiplex PCR reads and lists one entry per CDR3 protein. This sample yields about 300,000 distinct CDR3 sequences, of which around a fifth are seen a single time; around 50% belongs to the top ten. The trim removed 7 bases at V and 3 bases at J, leaving 8 bases unmatched. There are 14 residues in the CDR3.

The rearrangement joins TRBV12-3 or TRBV12-4 to TRBJ1-1; TRBD1 matches 7 bases. The source of this sequence is a female donor with Graves disease. The sequencing here drew on peripheral blood mononuclear cells (PBMCs), taken when the disease was refractory, from a patient treated with antithyroid drugs. The CDR3 sequence is CASTPTGRDTEAFF. The CDR3 nucleotides are TGTGCCAGCACCCCGACAGGGAGGGACACTGAAGCTTTCTTT.